These 27 T cell receptor beta chains originate from one sample sequenced in a study of blood T cell repertoires in COVID-19 (dated by TCRdb to 2018 to 2021). The library was obtained by the immunoSEQ multiplex PCR assay. This immuneACCESS table, as held by TCRdb, lists in-frame sequences with V and J called but not all clones. Of the missing ones, under half trace to an unresolved V gene in checked studies; the others have no known cause. The sample table lists about 220,000 clones, about 88% of them with a count of one. 2.9% of the sample lies in the top ten. The sequenced sample was peripheral blood. Receptors were obtained from a man between 45 and 60 years old who had recovered from COVID-19.

The rearrangement links TRBV7-6 to TRBJ2-7, with TRBD1 as a possible D gene (5 bases). There are 13 residues in the CDR3. The germline V gene encodes CDR1 SGHVS and CDR2 FNYEAQ. Trimming took off 3 bases at V and 5 bases at J, with 11 bases between the two ends. The CDR3, as DNA: TGTGCCAGCAGCTTGTCAGGGTTCAACGAGCAGTACTTC. Protein: CASSLSGFNEQYF.

This rearrangement joins TRBV20-1 to TRBJ2-4; D unresolved. The CDR3 loop spans 15 amino acids. Trimming pared 5 bases from V and 0 bases from J, leaving 14 bases between. Germline V gives CDR1 DFQATT, CDR2 SNEGSKA (reference sequence). As DNA, the CDR3 is TGCAGTGCTGGTGGCGGAGAACTAGCCAAAAACATTCAGTACTTC. It is translated as CSAGGGELAKNIQYF.

This chain connects TRBV3-1 (or the pseudogene TRBV3-2) to TRBJ2-6; D unresolved. The CDR3 has 17 residues. Germline V gene sequence: CDR1 LGHDT, CDR2 YNNKEL (reference sequence). With 3 bases removed from V and 3 bases from J, the gap between germline ends came to 15 bases. CDR3 amino acids: CASSHSRPVSGANVLTF. Here the CDR3 DNA reads TGTGCCAGCAGCCATTCTAGACCCGTTAGTGGGGCCAACGTCCTGACTTTC.

V is TRBV5-1 and J is TRBJ2-2; tentatively, D is TRBD1 (6 bases). The CDR3 totals 14 residues. V lost 4 bases and J 1 base, leaving 8 bases between the germline ends. Germline V gene data show CDR1 as SGHRS and CDR2 as YFSETQ. CDR3 DNA sequence: TGCGCCAGCAGCGGGGGACAGAACACCGGGGAGCTGTTTTTT. Protein: CASSGGQNTGELFF.

V usage is TRBV4-2 and J usage is TRBJ2-7; 11 bases are a match to TRBD2. This CDR3 region has 15 residues. J was trimmed by 1 base and V by 3 bases; bases with no gene match: 2. The germline V gene encodes CDR1 LGHNA and CDR2 YNFKEQ. The CDR3 sequence: CASSQGLAVSYEQYF. For the CDR3, the DNA is TGTGCCAGCAGCCAGGGACTAGCGGTATCCTACGAGCAGTACTTC.

The J gene is TRBJ2-2, the V gene TRBV10-1, with 8 bases lining up with TRBD1. The germline gives CDR1 WNHNN, CDR2 SYGVQD (reference sequence). V shed 5 bases and J 6 bases; nucleotides not matched to a gene: 5. The CDR3 sequence is 14 residues long. The CDR3 coding sequence is TGCGCCAGCAGTAGACAGGGGAGAGCCGGGGAGCTGTTTTTT. It codes for CASSRQGRAGELFF.

The CDR3 DNA follows: TGTGCCAGCTCACACGGGACAGCGGCTAGTGCTGAGCAGTTCTTC. Translated: CASSHGTAASAEQFF. V and J are TRBV18 and TRBJ2-1; the match to TRBD1 covers 7 bases. This CDR3 has 15 amino acids. CDR1 is KGHSH and CDR2 is LQKENI in the germline V gene. V shed 4 bases, J shed 9 bases, and the junction held 12 bases outside the gene matches.

The chain joins TRBV7-8 to TRBJ2-7; D possibly corresponds to TRBD1 (6 bases). Germline V gene sequence: CDR1 SGHVS, CDR2 FQNEAQ. V lost 4 bases, J lost 2 bases, and 15 bases lay in between. This CDR3 contains 15 residues. This CDR3 reads CASSSSAGAPYEQYF. CDR3 coding DNA: TGTGCCAGCAGCTCCAGTGCAGGGGCCCCCTACGAGCAGTACTTC.

The chain couples TRBV10-1 to TRBJ2-1, with 7 bases that match TRBD2. V gave up 1 base and J gave up 4 bases; unmatched junction bases: 4. The CDR3 totals 15 residues. The germline CDR1 and CDR2 sequences are WNHNN and SYGVQD (reference sequence). In nucleotides, the CDR3 is TGCGCCAGCAGTGAGTTCGGCGGGGGATACAATGAGCAGTTCTTC. This sequence encodes CASSEFGGGYNEQFF.

V gene TRBV19 combines with J gene TRBJ2-1, with TRBD2 matching 9 bases. Germline V gene data show CDR1 as LNHDA and CDR2 as SQIVND (reference sequence). CDR3 length: 17 amino acids. V was pared by 5 bases and J by 0 bases, with 8 bases of the junction left unmatched. The CDR3 DNA reads as TGTGCCAGTAGTCTGCGGGAGGGCACTCTCTCCTACAATGAGCAGTTCTTC. Protein product: CASSLREGTLSYNEQFF.

The CDR3 nucleotides read TGTGCCAGCAGTTACTCTGGGACTAGCGGCTACGAGCAGTACTTC. Translation: CASSYSGTSGYEQYF. The chain is built from TRBV6-6 and TRBJ2-7; 11 positions match TRBD2. V was pared by 0 bases and J by 3 bases, with 1 base of the junction left unmatched. This CDR3 has 15 residues. Germline CDR1 MNHNY, CDR2 SVGAGI (reference sequence).

The sample holds a few counts of this clone. This chain links TRBV6-5 with TRBJ2-1; TRBD1 is a possible D gene (6 bases). This CDR3 spans 14 amino acids. Per the germline V gene, CDR1 is MNHEY and CDR2 is SVGAGI. V was trimmed by 6 bases and J by 8 bases, leaving 17 bases between them. CDR3 region: CASRVGTKVDEQFF. CDR3 DNA sequence: TGTGCCAGCAGAGTCGGGACAAAGGTCGATGAGCAGTTCTTC.

The rearrangement uses TRBV5-1 and TRBJ1-3, with 10 bases lining up with TRBD1. Trimming at V came to 4 bases and at J to 0 bases, leaving 7 bases not matched to a gene. Germline-derived CDR1 and CDR2 are SGHRS and YFSETQ. This CDR3 is built from 17 residues. DNA for the CDR3: TGCGCCAGCAGCCTCGGGACAGGGGCCCGCTCTGGAAACACCATATATTTT. Protein product: CASSLGTGARSGNTIYF.

V gene TRBV6-5 combines with J gene TRBJ2-7, with 10 positions matching TRBD2. Trimming at V came to 0 bases and at J to 7 bases, leaving 9 bases not matched to a gene. CDR1 MNHEY and CDR2 SVGAGI come from the germline V gene. This CDR3 is 16 amino acids long. CDR3 bases: TGTGCCAGCAGTTACTCGTCAGGGCTAGCGGGAGAAGAGCAGTACTTC. Its protein is CASSYSSGLAGEEQYF.

This chain connects TRBV7-2 to TRBJ2-6, with a possible D match to TRBD2 (6 bases). Deletions cut 1 base from V and 0 bases from J, with 10 bases between. CDR1 is SGHTA and CDR2 is FQGNSA in the germline V gene. This CDR3 contains 17 residues. The CDR3 reads CASSLVHGSSGANVLTF. In DNA, the CDR3 is TGTGCCAGCAGCTTAGTGCACGGGAGCTCTGGGGCCAACGTCCTGACTTTC. The full variable domain, in which reference TRBV7-2 and TRBJ2-6 provide the parts outside the CDR3, is GAGVSQSPSNKVTEKGKDVELRCDPISGHTALYWYRQSLGQGLEFLIYFQGNSAPDKSGLPSDRFSAERTGGSVSTLTIQRTQQEDSAVYLCASSLVHGSSGANVLTFGAGSRLTVL.

This rearrangement joins TRBV7-9 to TRBJ2-1; maybe TRBD2 (6 bases). There are 12 residues in the CDR3. V lost 4 bases and J 8 bases, leaving 9 bases between the germline ends. Germline V gene data show CDR1 as SEHNR and CDR2 as FQNEAQ (reference sequence). The CDR3: CASSSRDYEQFF. The CDR3 DNA reads as TGTGCCAGCAGCTCCCGGGACTATGAGCAGTTCTTC.

This chain uses TRBV6-5 with TRBJ2-1; 7 bases map to TRBD1. The CDR3 is 15 amino acids. Germline values: CDR1 MNHEY, CDR2 SVGAGI. Germline trimming cut 9 bases from V and 0 bases from J; bases unmatched to any gene: 8. CDR3 amino acids: CARSTDRASYNEQFF. The CDR3 DNA sequence: TGTGCCAGGTCTACTGACAGGGCCTCCTACAATGAGCAGTTCTTC.

This clone has a handful of counts. Sequence at one end of the junction differs from germline and may be a read error. V and J are TRBV29-1 and TRBJ2-7; TRBD1 might be the D (5 bases). The CDR3 runs 12 residues. Germline CDR1 reads SQVTM; CDR2 reads ANQGSEA. CDR3: CSVAPGSSEQYF. The CDR3 bases are TGCAGCGTTGCCCCAGGGTCCTCCGAGCAGTACTTC.

The chain recombines TRBV18 with TRBJ1-5; D is undetermined. This CDR3 contains 13 residues. V lost 3 bases and J 6 bases, leaving 9 bases between the germline ends. Germline CDR1 is KGHSH and CDR2 is LQKENI. CDR3 loop: CASSPLAGQPQHF. In nucleotides, the CDR3 is TGTGCCAGCTCACCTTTGGCAGGTCAGCCCCAGCATTTT.

This sequence joins TRBV7-8 and TRBJ2-1; unclear D gene. Trimming shortened V by 0 bases and J by 10 bases, and 16 bases separated the two germline ends. From germline, CDR1 is SGHVS and CDR2 FQNEAQ. This CDR3 has 15 amino acids. The CDR3 bases are TGTGCCAGCAGCTTAGCGCGATCTAGTACTATGGAGCAGTTCTTC. Translation: CASSLARSSTMEQFF.

J is TRBJ2-1 and V is TRBV15; a weak D match, TRBD2 (7 bases). Deletions cut 0 bases from V and 7 bases from J, with 22 bases between. This CDR3 has 18 amino acids. Looked up from germline, CDR1 is LNHNV and CDR2 is YYDKDF (reference sequence). Here the CDR3 reads CATSRDGGGSPFGNEQFF. The CDR3 region has the DNA TGTGCCACCAGCAGAGATGGGGGCGGGAGTCCCTTCGGGAATGAGCAGTTCTTC.

J is TRBJ1-4 and V is TRBV19; 7 bases align to TRBD1. Germline CDR1 LNHDA, CDR2 SQIVND (reference sequence). V was clipped by 4 bases and J by 8 bases; unmatched bases: 10. The CDR3 is 15 residues long. Here the CDR3 DNA reads TGTGCCAGTAGTAGCAGCCGGGACAGTACCGAAAAACTGTTTTTT. Protein product: CASSSSRDSTEKLFF.

The rearrangement joins TRBV28 to TRBJ2-5; TRBD1 matches at 8 bases. Unmatched junction bases numbered 7, after V lost 6 bases and J lost 4 bases. Looked up from germline, CDR1 is MDHEN and CDR2 is SYDVKM. There are 14 residues in the CDR3. The chain's CDR3 is CASSRGRRGETQYF. The CDR3 DNA reads as TGTGCCAGCAGCAGGGGGCGTAGGGGAGAGACCCAGTACTTC.

This rearrangement joins TRBV7-2 to TRBJ2-3; a possible D gene is TRBD1 (6 bases). Germline CDR1 and CDR2: SGHTA and FQGNSA. This CDR3 has 15 residues. V dropped 5 bases and J dropped 2 bases, with 14 bases sitting between them. This CDR3 reads CASSDRTRNTDTQYF. The CDR3 DNA reads as TGTGCCAGCAGCGACAGGACCAGGAACACAGATACGCAGTATTTT.

The chain combines TRBV28 with TRBJ1-3, with a possible D match to TRBD1 (6 bases). The CDR3 runs to 15 residues. Germline lookup yields CDR1 MDHEN and CDR2 SYDVKM. Trimming took 2 bases from V and 7 from J, leaving 15 bases between them. In DNA, the CDR3 is TGTGCCAGCAGTTTAACCCTGACAGGTTGGAACACCATATATTTT. Encoded protein: CASSLTLTGWNTIYF. Filled out from reference TRBV28 and TRBJ1-3, the complete variable domain reads DVKVTQSSRYLVKRTGEKVFLECVQDMDHENMFWYRQDPGLGLRLIYFSYDVKMKEKGDIPEGYSVSREKKERFSLILESASTNQTSMYLCASSLTLTGWNTIYFGEGSWLTVV.

This clone was seen more than once but under ten times. The gene calls are TRBV5-8 and TRBJ2-1; D is undetermined. V lost 1 base and J 6 bases, leaving 11 bases between the germline ends. The germline CDR1 and CDR2 sequences are SGHTS and YDEGEE. This CDR3 has 14 amino acids. The CDR3 reads CASSLLHESNEQFF. CDR3 in DNA: TGTGCCAGCAGCTTGTTGCACGAGTCCAATGAGCAGTTCTTC.

The rearrangement links TRBV3-1 (or the pseudogene TRBV3-2) to TRBJ1-1, with 11 nucleotides matching TRBD1. J gave up 6 bases and V 4 bases, and 7 bases lay outside the gene matches. The length of the CDR3 is 15 residues. The germline CDR1 and CDR2 sequences are LGHDT and YNNKEL (reference sequence). The CDR3: CASSRGGQGAPEAFF. As DNA, the CDR3 is TGTGCCAGCAGCCGTGGAGGACAGGGGGCTCCTGAAGCTTTCTTT.